The source of this T cell receptor beta chain is a study of beta chain features in type 1 diabetes. This CDR3 region has 16 residues. V was pared by 0 bases and J by 0 bases, with 12 bases between. The germline gives CDR1 GTSNPN, CDR2 SVGIG (reference sequence). As every portion of the isolated RNA was reverse transcribed, the sequencing read expressed TCRB transcripts. The method was immunoSEQ multiplex PCR; TCRdb's version includes in-frame clones alone and lacks a portion of them. The repertoire has about 130,000 clones, 9% to 9.5% of them found once; the top ten carry about 0.66%. This clone was counted a few times.

The J gene is TRBJ2-1, the V gene TRBV30; D unresolved. The sample comprised central memory CD4+ T cells from blood. The sequence was obtained from a man in his late teens or twenties in good health. CDR3 amino acids: CAWSVWRSRSYNEQFF. The CDR3 DNA sequence: TGTGCCTGGAGTGTATGGCGGAGCCGCTCCTACAATGAGCAGTTCTTC.